The next 14 T cell receptor beta chains were all read from a single sample in a study of blood T cell repertoires in COVID-19 (dated by TCRdb to about 2020). Preparation of the library involved the immunoSEQ multiplex PCR assay. The source is immuneACCESS, and TCRdb retained only in-frame sequences with V and J called. Part of the clones is not carried over; for the studies checked, unresolved V genes explain less than half of this, and the remainder is unexplained. Present in this sample are some 260,000 clones, more than 70% of which were seen just once. The ten largest account for around 0.99% of the sample. The sequencing input was peripheral blood. Receptor source: a woman aged 40 to 55 who had recovered from COVID-19.

This clone was found a few times. This rearrangement joins TRBV7-9 to TRBJ1-1; unclear D gene. This CDR3 region has 13 residues. Trimming pared 3 bases from V and 7 bases from J, leaving 12 bases between. Germline V gene sequence: CDR1 SEHNR, CDR2 FQNEAQ (reference sequence). CDR3 sequence: CASSLAEYSEAFF. Here the CDR3 DNA reads TGTGCCAGCAGCTTGGCTGAGTACAGTGAAGCTTTCTTT. Full variable domain (outside the CDR3, taken from reference TRBV7-9 and TRBJ1-1): DTGVSQNPRHKITKRGQNVTFRCDPISEHNRLYWYRQTLGQGPEFLTYFQNEAQLEKSRLLSDRFSAERPKGSFSTLEIQRTEQGDSAMYLCASSLAEYSEAFFGQGTRLTVV.

The chain is built from TRBV19 and TRBJ1-2; the D gene is possibly TRBD1 (5 bases). CDR3 length: 16 residues. The ends were cut back, 5 bases at V and 3 bases at J, with 19 bases in the middle. Germline V CDR1 and CDR2: LNHDA, SQIVND (reference sequence). DNA for the CDR3: TGTGCCAGTAGTCCCCCTCCAGGGAGGATGGACTATGGCTACACCTTC. Amino acid sequence: CASSPPPGRMDYGYTF.

J is TRBJ1-6 and V is TRBV6-1, with D tentatively TRBD1 (6 bases). V was pared by 0 bases and J by 7 bases, with 7 bases between. This CDR3 contains 14 residues. Germline assignment: CDR1 MNHNS and CDR2 SASEGT. The CDR3 reads CASSEAGTNSPLHF. In DNA, the CDR3 is TGTGCCAGCAGTGAAGCCGGGACAAATTCACCCCTCCACTTT.

The chain joins TRBV10-1 to TRBJ2-1; 10 nucleotides align to TRBD2. The J segment lost 0 bases and the V segment lost 4 bases, leaving 3 bases of the junction unmatched. There are 16 residues in the CDR3. From germline, CDR1 is WNHNN and CDR2 SYGVQD (reference sequence). The CDR3 region is CASSGTSGASYNEQFF. The CDR3, as DNA: TGCGCCAGCAGTGGGACTAGCGGAGCCTCCTACAATGAGCAGTTCTTC.

The chain employs TRBV4-2 and TRBJ2-7; 7 bases line up with TRBD1. Trimming took 1 base from V and 3 from J; bases not matched to a gene: 3. The CDR3 covers 14 residues. Germline V CDR1 and CDR2: LGHNA, YNFKEQ. In DNA form, the CDR3 reads TGTGCCAGCAGCCAAGGGGCAGGGGGCTACGAGCAGTACTTC. This codes for CASSQGAGGYEQYF.

This chain joins TRBV7-9 and TRBJ2-2, with 11 positions matching TRBD2. Germline V gives CDR1 SEHNR, CDR2 FQNEAQ (reference sequence). This CDR3 contains 16 residues. The ends lost 5 bases at V and 4 bases at J; junction bases unmatched: 6. In nucleotides, the CDR3 is TGTGCCAGCAGCACCGGGGGACTAGCGGTCACCGGGGAGCTGTTTTTT. Translation gives CASSTGGLAVTGELFF.

This sequence joins TRBV29-1 and TRBJ1-2, with a weak D call TRBD1 (5 bases). This CDR3 has 10 amino acids. Trimming took off 7 bases at V and 5 bases at J, with 8 bases between the two ends. Germline V gene data show CDR1 as SQVTM and CDR2 as ANQGSEA. The CDR3 spells CSAPGYGYTF. In DNA form, the CDR3 reads TGCAGCGCCCCAGGGTATGGCTACACCTTC.

The chain employs TRBV7-6 and TRBJ2-5; 14 bases line up with TRBD2. Per the germline V gene, CDR1 is SGHVS and CDR2 is FNYEAQ. The V and J ends lost 1 base and 6 bases, in that order; junction bases with no gene match: 7. The CDR3 is made up of 17 amino acids. CDR3 sequence reads: CASSLVVGTSGSQTQYF. Here the CDR3 DNA reads TGTGCCAGCAGCTTAGTTGTTGGGACTAGCGGGAGTCAGACCCAGTACTTC.

In its sample, this clone was seen a few times. The rearrangement uses TRBV4-1 and TRBJ1-6; D is unclear. CDR1 is MGHRA, CDR2 YSYEKL, per germline. V dropped 4 bases and J dropped 5 bases, with 6 bases sitting between them. The CDR3 length is 13 residues. CDR3 protein: CASSPRDNSPLHF. The CDR3 DNA follows: TGCGCCAGCAGCCCCCGGGATAATTCACCCCTCCACTTT.

The chain links TRBV19 to TRBJ2-3; TRBD1 matches at 7 bases. CDR3 length equals 14 residues. From germline, CDR1 is LNHDA and CDR2 SQIVND (reference sequence). V lost 1 base and J lost 4; bases outside the gene matches: 2. The CDR3 DNA is TGTGCCAGTAGTATAGGAGGGACAGCAGATACGCAGTATTTT. Protein: CASSIGGTADTQYF.

The chain uses TRBV27 and TRBJ2-2, with a possible D match to TRBD1 (6 bases). The CDR3 extends over 14 amino acids. Germline V CDR1 and CDR2: MNHEY, SMNVEV (reference sequence). The V end was cut by 8 bases, the J end by 1 base, with 11 bases between. The CDR3 nucleotides are TGTGCCAGCCGAAGGGGGTGGAACACCGGGGAGCTGTTTTTT. The encoded protein is CASRRGWNTGELFF.

The CDR3 DNA follows: TGTGCCAGCGGGTCTGCGGGACAGGGAGTGGCTGGCTACACCTTC. It specifies CASGSAGQGVAGYTF. The chain combines TRBV7-6 with TRBJ1-2; 9 positions match TRBD1. The CDR3 totals 15 residues. The junction had 14 bases not matched to a gene; V was cut back by 8 bases and J by 7 bases. Germline values: CDR1 SGHVS, CDR2 FNYEAQ.

This clone appeared a single time. This sequence joins TRBV6-5 and TRBJ1-2; TRBD1 is a possible D gene (6 bases). Germline V gives CDR1 MNHEY, CDR2 SVGAGI. Trimming cost V 2 bases and J 4 bases, with 14 bases left between them. The CDR3 extends over 15 amino acids. CDR3 loop: CASSYEGEPTYGYTF. The CDR3 nucleotides are TGTGCCAGCAGTTACGAGGGGGAGCCGACCTATGGCTACACCTTC.

This chain links TRBV5-4 with TRBJ1-1; TRBD1 is a possible D gene (6 bases). CDR1 is SGHNT, CDR2 YYREEE, per germline (reference sequence). V was clipped by 3 bases and J by 1 base, with 13 bases between them. The CDR3 totals 15 residues. CDR3 amino acids: CASSSGQNKNTEAFF. For the CDR3, the DNA is TGTGCCAGCAGCTCCGGACAGAACAAGAACACTGAAGCTTTCTTT.